This is a list of T cell receptor beta chains from one sample in a study of shared clonotypes between healthy human individuals. Some clones are missing from TCRdb's copy, which holds only in-frame ones; the method was immunoSEQ multiplex PCR. The table includes some 2 million clones, approximately 94% detected once. The source material was naive CD8+ T cells sorted from blood. The receptors were sampled from a young man in good health. CDR3s include the opening cysteine and the closing phenylalanine or tryptophan. Fields, in order: J gene, clone size, V gene, D gene, CDR3 protein, CDR3 DNA. D genes are given only for firm matches. Where a row states a size, it is once, few, many or the class of an expanded clone; other rows omit it.

>TRBJ2-7|once|TRBV27|TRBD2
CASSPLGTSGARGEQYF
TGTGCCAGCAGTCCTCTGGGGACTAGCGGGGCACGCGGCGAGCAGTACTTC
>TRBJ2-7|.|TRBV19|TRBD2
CASSRGLGEEQYF
TGTGCCAGTAGTCGGGGACTAGGAGAAGAGCAGTACTTC
>TRBJ1-6|few|TRBV7-9|TRBD1
CASSPLTGANSPLHF
TGTGCCAGCAGCCCACTGACAGGGGCTAATTCACCCCTCCACTTT
>TRBJ1-1|.|TRBV13|TRBD1
CASSLLTGSQEAFF
TGTGCCAGCAGCCTACTGACAGGGTCACAAGAAGCTTTCTTT
>TRBJ1-1|.|TRBV27|TRBD1
CASSSDRGNTEAFF
TGTGCCAGCAGCTCGGACAGGGGGAACACTGAAGCTTTCTTT
>TRBJ2-1|.|TRBV27|.
CASSLSRNSYNEQFF
TGTGCCAGCAGTTTAAGTCGAAACTCCTACAATGAGCAGTTCTTC
>TRBJ1-4|.|TRBV4-2|TRBD1
CASSHEQGVATNEKLFF
TGTGCCAGCAGCCACGAACAGGGGGTGGCGACTAATGAAAAACTGTTTTTT
>TRBJ1-6|few|TRBV27|TRBD1
CASNPGQAYNSPLHF
TGTGCCAGCAACCCCGGACAGGCCTATAATTCACCCCTCCACTTT
>TRBJ1-1|.|TRBV7-9|.
CASSPSWGVRTEAFF
TGTGCCAGCAGCCCGAGTTGGGGGGTCCGGACTGAAGCTTTCTTT
>TRBJ2-5|.|TRBV30|.
CAWSELGETQYF
TGTGCCTGGAGTGAGTTAGGGGAGACCCAGTACTTC
>TRBJ1-1|.|TRBV5-4|TRBD1
CASKQGMNTEAFF
TGTGCCAGCAAACAGGGGATGAACACTGAAGCTTTCTTT
>TRBJ1-1|.|TRBV10-2|TRBD1
CASSWTGEGNTEAFF
TGCGCCAGCAGCTGGACAGGAGAAGGGAACACTGAAGCTTTCTTT
>TRBJ2-3|.|TRBV4-1|TRBD2
CASSQKIRAGTSGRAFPDTQYF
TGCGCCAGCAGCCAGAAGATAAGGGCGGGGACTAGCGGGAGGGCCTTCCCAGATACGCAGTATTTT
>TRBJ1-6|.|TRBV10-3|.
CAISEGDTGGHSPLHF
TGTGCCATCAGTGAGGGAGACACCGGGGGTCATTCACCCCTCCACTTT
>TRBJ1-1|.|TRBV5-6|.
CASSPGWTMNTEAFF
TGTGCCAGCAGCCCTGGGTGGACTATGAACACTGAAGCTTTCTTT
>TRBJ2-5|.|TRBV27|.
CASSLSFGRLDLQETQYF
TGTGCCAGCAGTTTATCTTTCGGGCGGTTAGATCTACAAGAGACCCAGTACTTC
>TRBJ1-4|.|TRBV27|TRBD1
CASSYLRDRGKEANEKLFF
TGTGCCAGCAGCTACCTCCGGGACAGGGGGAAAGAAGCTAATGAAAAACTGTTTTTT
>TRBJ2-5|.|TRBV2|.
CASSAPQETQYF
TGTGCCAGCAGTGCACCCCAAGAGACCCAGTACTTC
>TRBJ2-2|.|TRBV30|.
CAWSVFRWGELTGELFF
TGTGCCTGGAGTGTATTTAGATGGGGGGAGTTAACCGGGGAGCTGTTTTTT
>TRBJ2-1|.|TRBV11-2|.
CASSLVGAQQFF
TGTGCCAGCAGCCTAGTCGGGGCGCAGCAGTTCTTC
>TRBJ2-1|.|TRBV7-9|.
CASSSPGGYNEQFF
TGTGCCAGCAGCTCCCCTGGGGGTTACAATGAGCAGTTCTTC
>TRBJ2-1|.|TRBV25-1|TRBD1
CASSDLGQHWNEQFF
TGTGCCAGCAGTGATTTGGGACAGCACTGGAATGAGCAGTTCTTC
>TRBJ2-7|.|TRBV6-5|.
CASSYLTTGDEQYF
TGTGCCAGCAGTTACCTCACGACCGGAGACGAGCAGTACTTC
>TRBJ2-3|.|TRBV11-2|TRBD2
CASSLGAGADTQYF
TGTGCCAGCAGCTTAGGTGCGGGAGCAGATACGCAGTATTTT
>TRBJ1-6|.|TRBV7-9|.
CASSIIPPLHF
TGTGCCAGCAGTATTATTCCTCCCCTCCACTTT
>TRBJ1-1|.|TRBV7-9|.
CASSLQPFF
TGTGCCAGCAGCTTACAGCCTTTCTTT
>TRBJ2-5|.|TRBV19|TRBD2
CASSIGGGEETQYF
TGTGCCAGTAGTATAGGCGGGGGGGAAGAGACCCAGTACTTC
>TRBJ1-3|.|TRBV28|.
CASSLRGIGNTIYF
TGTGCCAGCAGTTTAAGGGGGATCGGAAACACCATATATTTT
>TRBJ2-5|.|TRBV29-1|.
CSVAVALAETQYF
TGCAGCGTTGCAGTAGCCCTAGCAGAGACCCAGTACTTC
>TRBJ1-6|.|TRBV2|.
CASSEWVAGPNSPLHF
TGTGCCAGCAGCGAATGGGTGGCAGGCCCCAATTCACCCCTCCACTTT
>TRBJ2-5|.|TRBV7-8|.
CAGLRRGAGETQYF
TGTGCCGGCTTGAGGAGGGGGGCCGGGGAGACCCAGTACTTC
>TRBJ2-7|.|TRBV28|.
CASSLYGDTYEQYF
TGTGCCAGCAGTTTATACGGGGACACCTACGAGCAGTACTTC
>TRBJ1-1|.|TRBV7-2|.
CASSLEEGTTEAFF
TGTGCCAGCAGCTTAGAAGAGGGGACCACTGAAGCTTTCTTT
>TRBJ2-7|.|TRBV6-6|TRBD1
CASSPRTGGYEQYF
TGTGCCAGCAGTCCAAGGACAGGGGGCTACGAGCAGTACTTC
>TRBJ2-7|.|TRBV19|TRBD2
CASSLGTIGYEQYF
TGTGCCAGTAGTCTCGGGACTATCGGCTACGAGCAGTACTTC
>TRBJ1-5|.|TRBV4-1|.
CASSQDGADSNQPQHF
TGCGCCAGCAGCCAAGATGGGGCGGATAGCAATCAGCCCCAGCATTTT
>TRBJ2-7|.|TRBV5-4|.
CASSPAVAYEQYF
TGTGCCAGCAGCCCGGCCGTTGCCTACGAGCAGTACTTC
>TRBJ2-2|.|TRBV7-6|.
CASSFEGPGELFF
TGTGCCAGCAGCTTTGAAGGTCCCGGGGAGCTGTTTTTT
>TRBJ2-5|.|TRBV27|.
CASSQGLLGGTQYF
TGTGCCAGCAGCCAGGGACTACTAGGGGGGACCCAGTACTTC
>TRBJ2-7|.|TRBV2|.
CASSEGRTTYEQYF
TGTGCCAGCAGTGAAGGCAGGACGACCTACGAGCAGTACTTC
>TRBJ2-2|.|TRBV7-9|.
CASSLGQGNTGELFF
TGTGCCAGCAGCTTAGGCCAGGGTAACACCGGGGAGCTGTTTTTT
>TRBJ1-2|many|TRBV10-3|TRBD1
CAISAPTGYGYTF
TGTGCCATCAGTGCCCCGACAGGGTATGGCTACACCTTC
>TRBJ2-3|.|TRBV7-9|.
CASSMLTDTQYF
TGTGCCAGCAGCATGCTCACAGATACGCAGTATTTT
>TRBJ1-2|.|TRBV5-6|TRBD1
CASSFVGGGDGYTF
TGTGCCAGCAGCTTCGTAGGGGGCGGGGATGGCTACACCTTC
>TRBJ2-3|.|TRBV30|TRBD2
CAWTPSGMTDTQYF
TGTGCCTGGACCCCTAGCGGGATGACAGATACGCAGTATTTT
>TRBJ2-7|.|TRBV5-1|.
CASSLFDSSYEQYF
TGCGCCAGCAGCTTGTTCGACAGCTCCTACGAGCAGTACTTC
>TRBJ1-2|.|TRBV6-5|.
CASSYSLLREEGYTF
TGTGCCAGCAGTTACTCCCTGCTCCGGGAGGAGGGCTACACCTTC
>TRBJ2-2|.|TRBV13|.
CASSLENGELFF
TGTGCCAGCAGCTTAGAAAACGGGGAGCTGTTTTTT
>TRBJ1-3|.|TRBV5-6|TRBD1
CASSFPGQTWGNTIYF
TGTGCCAGCAGCTTTCCGGGACAGACGTGGGGAAACACCATATATTTT
>TRBJ1-6|.|TRBV5-6|TRBD1
CASSLTGENNSPLHF
TGTGCCAGCAGCTTGACAGGGGAGAATAATTCACCCCTCCACTTT
>TRBJ2-5|.|TRBV19|.
CASSILGVQETQYF
TGTGCCAGTAGTATACTGGGGGTCCAAGAGACCCAGTACTTC
>TRBJ1-1|.|TRBV28|.
CASSLQRQAALNTEAFF
TGTGCCAGCAGTTTACAGCGCCAGGCCGCCTTGAACACTGAAGCTTTCTTT
>TRBJ2-4|.|TRBV27|TRBD1
CASRGTGVNIQYF
TGTGCCAGCAGGGGAACAGGGGTCAACATTCAGTACTTC
>TRBJ1-1|.|TRBV5-4|TRBD1
CASSLATMGQGSMNTEAFF
TGTGCCAGCAGCTTGGCAACTATGGGACAGGGGTCCATGAACACTGAAGCTTTCTTT
>TRBJ1-5|.|TRBV6-6|.
CASSYGAPTEYQPQHF
TGTGCCAGCAGTTATGGGGCCCCGACAGAATATCAGCCCCAGCATTTT
>TRBJ2-7|once|TRBV5-4|.
CASSSRGGGAHEQYF
TGTGCCAGCAGCTCACGAGGGGGAGGTGCCCACGAGCAGTACTTC